The 27 T cell receptor beta chains below come from one sample, sequenced in a study of T cells after yellow fever vaccination. Using its own MiXCR run on the 5' RACE reads, TCRdb lists one record per CDR3 protein. Seen here are approximately 350,000 distinct CDR3 sequences, roughly 10% observed once, and the top ten hold less than 20%. This sample comprised PBMCs, obtained on the day of the first yellow fever vaccination. These receptors came from a man younger than 35 who received the YFV17D yellow fever vaccine.

The chain carries TRBV4-3 and TRBJ1-6, with TRBD1 matching over 12 bases. J gave up 10 bases and V 3 bases, and 7 bases lay outside the gene matches. Germline V gene sequence: CDR1 LGHNA, CDR2 YSLEER. The CDR3 runs 16 residues. CDR3 amino acids: CASSQGQGATLSPLHF. The DNA of the CDR3 is TGCGCCAGCAGCCAGGGACAGGGGGCAACGTTGTCACCCCTCCACTTT.

This chain connects TRBV7-2 to TRBJ2-3; D not certain. Germline V lookup: CDR1 SGHTA, CDR2 FQGNSA. The CDR3 length is 16 residues. Trimming stripped 2 bases from V and 0 bases from J, with 12 bases between. The CDR3 DNA reads as TGTGCCAGCAGCTTAAGTTCGACTGTAAGCACAGATACGCAGTATTTT. Protein: CASSLSSTVSTDTQYF.

This chain links TRBV28 with TRBJ1-1, with no clear D. V was clipped by 5 bases and J by 6 bases, with 16 bases between them. CDR1 and CDR2 from the germline V gene are MDHEN and SYDVKM. This CDR3 spans 14 amino acids. The CDR3 is CASSLYLSLAEAFF. The CDR3 coding sequence is TGTGCCAGCAGTCTATACCTAAGTCTTGCTGAAGCTTTCTTT.

The chain combines TRBV9 with TRBJ1-2; no firm D call. Germline-derived CDR1 and CDR2 are SGDLS and YYNGEE. The CDR3 is made up of 13 amino acids. With 0 bases removed from V and 6 bases from J, the gap between germline ends came to 9 bases. The CDR3 bases are TGTGCCAGCAGCGTAGGGGATTTAGATGGCTACACCTTC. It is translated as CASSVGDLDGYTF.

The genes are TRBV4-3 and TRBJ1-2; D perhaps matches TRBD1 (6 bases). CDR3 size: 15 residues. CDR1 and CDR2 (germline): LGHNA, YSLEER. Between the trimmed V and J ends, which lost 0 bases and 6 bases, there was a span of 14 bases. The DNA of the CDR3 is TGCGCCAGCAGCCAAGATGTGGGGGCGACCAATGGCTACACCTTC. Its translation: CASSQDVGATNGYTF.

The sample holds a few counts of this clonotype. This rearrangement joins TRBV7-9 to TRBJ1-1; 7 nucleotides agree with TRBD1. V dropped 1 base and J dropped 5; count of bases not matched to a gene: 4. Germline lookup yields CDR1 SEHNR and CDR2 FQNEAQ (reference sequence). The CDR3 runs 14 residues. DNA of the CDR3: TGTGCCAGCAGCTTAGAGGGGGCAGGGACTGAAGCTTTCTTT. It is translated as CASSLEGAGTEAFF.

A few counts support this clonotype. V is TRBV5-1 and J is TRBJ1-1; 9 positions agree with TRBD1. The CDR3 is made up of 13 amino acids. V dropped 4 bases and J dropped 9; count of bases not matched to a gene: 7. Germline CDR1 is SGHRS and CDR2 is YFSETQ. CDR3 region: CASSEPGQGQAFF. CDR3 bases: TGCGCCAGCAGCGAGCCGGGACAGGGACAAGCTTTCTTT.

This clonotype was seen repeatedly, ten times or more. The CDR3 nucleotides are TGCGCCAGCAGCTTGCGTGGGACAGCTAACTATGGCTACACCTTC. Translation gives CASSLRGTANYGYTF. The gene calls are TRBV5-1 and TRBJ1-2; 7 bases are a match to TRBD1. CDR1 SGHRS and CDR2 YFSETQ come from the germline V gene. There are 15 residues in the CDR3. Unmatched junction bases numbered 3, after V lost 1 base and J lost 0 bases.

V gene TRBV5-1 combines with J gene TRBJ2-1; D gene ambiguous. The germline gives CDR1 SGHRS, CDR2 YFSETQ. Trimming removed 3 bases at V and 6 bases at J, with 7 bases between. This CDR3 spans 12 amino acids. CDR3 coding DNA: TGCGCCAGCAGCTCGGTCCTCAATGAGCAGTTCTTC. It encodes CASSSVLNEQFF. Full variable domain (rest looked up from reference TRBV5-1 and TRBJ2-1): KAGVTQTPRYLIKTRGQQVTLSCSPISGHRSVSWYQQTPGQGLQFLFEYFSETQRNKGNFPGRFSGRQFSNSRSEMNVSTLELGDSALYLCASSSVLNEQFFGPGTRLTVL.

There are a few counts of this clonotype. This rearrangement joins TRBV25-1 to TRBJ1-5, with D tentatively TRBD1 (6 bases). Trimming removed 2 bases at V and 6 bases at J, with 17 bases between. Looked up from germline, CDR1 is MGHDK and CDR2 is SYGVNS. The CDR3 is 16 residues long. CDR3 region: CASSEGVGGALQPQHF. The CDR3 DNA is TGTGCCAGCAGTGAAGGGGTCGGGGGGGCCCTTCAGCCCCAGCATTTT.

The chain uses TRBV5-5 and TRBJ1-3, with 7 bases aligning to TRBD1. The CDR3 sequence is 14 residues long. With V trimmed by 3 bases and J by 7 bases, 7 bases remained unmatched. Germline CDR1 and CDR2: SGHKS and YYEKEE (reference sequence). In DNA form, the CDR3 reads TGTGCCAGCAGCTCGACCAGGGGGGGTAACACCATATATTTT. It yields the protein CASSSTRGGNTIYF.

V is TRBV10-3 and J is TRBJ1-1, with TRBD1 as a possible D gene (5 bases). V lost 7 bases to trimming and J lost 1 base, with 13 bases between them. Germline CDR1 ENHRY, CDR2 SYGVKD. This CDR3 has 14 amino acids. The CDR3 region has the DNA TGTGCCATCAATCCAGGGCAGGGGAACACTGAAGCTTTCTTT. Translating gives CAINPGQGNTEAFF.

This chain uses TRBV2 with TRBJ1-5; TRBD1 matches at 7 bases. This CDR3 spans 15 amino acids. In germline, CDR1 is SNHLY, CDR2 FYNNEI. The trim removed 6 bases at V and 0 bases at J, leaving 5 bases unmatched. The CDR3 DNA reads TGTGCCAGCAGCCCAGGACAGGTTAGCAATCAGCCCCAGCATTTT. Encoded protein: CASSPGQVSNQPQHF.

The table lists this clonotype with many counts. The gene calls are TRBV12-3 or TRBV12-4 and TRBJ2-7; D is unclear. This CDR3 has 14 amino acids. V was clipped by 2 bases and J by 0 bases, with 8 bases between them. For the CDR3, the DNA is TGTGCCAGCAGTTTAAGCTATTCCTCCTACGAGCAGTACTTC. Its protein product is CASSLSYSSYEQYF.

This chain joins TRBV5-4 and TRBJ2-1; the match to TRBD1 covers 8 bases. Germline lookup yields CDR1 SGHNT and CDR2 YYREEE (reference sequence). Trimming removed 0 bases from V and 4 bases from J; junction bases left unmatched: 3. This CDR3 is built from 15 residues. CDR3 region: CASSLVGQGYNEQFF. CDR3 sequence (DNA): TGTGCCAGCAGCTTGGTAGGACAGGGATACAATGAGCAGTTCTTC.

In this sample, this clonotype turned up a few times. The V call is TRBV7-9, the J call TRBJ2-5, with 9 nucleotides matching TRBD1. After removal of 6 bases from V and 0 bases from J, the junction contained 5 bases not matched to a gene. CDR1 and CDR2 from the germline V gene are SEHNR and FQNEAQ (reference sequence). The CDR3 extends over 15 amino acids. CDR3 region: CASRPTGGYQETQYF. In DNA form, the CDR3 reads TGTGCCAGCAGGCCCACAGGGGGCTACCAAGAGACCCAGTACTTC.

V is TRBV3-1 and J is TRBJ2-7, with D possibly TRBD2 on 5 matching bases. The V gene's germline CDR1 is LGHDT and CDR2 YNNKEL (reference sequence). The CDR3 has 13 amino acids. Trimming left V 6 bases short and J 6 bases short, with 15 bases between. The CDR3 region has the DNA TGTGCCAGCAGTATTCAATGGGGAGCCGAGCAGTACTTC. Amino acids: CASSIQWGAEQYF.

A few counts support this clonotype. The chain combines TRBV5-4 with TRBJ2-5, with 11 bases fitting TRBD2. CDR1 is SGHNT, CDR2 YYREEE, per germline (reference sequence). J was trimmed by 2 bases and V by 4 bases; bases with no gene match: 7. The CDR3 consists of 16 residues. The CDR3 nucleotides are TGTGCCAGCAGCACAGTAGCGGGGGGGGTTCAAGAGACCCAGTACTTC. Residues: CASSTVAGGVQETQYF. The full variable domain, in which reference TRBV5-4 and TRBJ2-5 provide the parts outside the CDR3, is ETGVTQSPTHLIKTRGQQVTLRCSSQSGHNTVSWYQQALGQGPQFIFQYYREEENGRGNFPPRFSGLQFPNYSSELNVNALELDDSALYLCASSTVAGGVQETQYFGPGTRLLVL.

The chain employs TRBV27 and TRBJ2-2; 9 nucleotides agree with TRBD1. The CDR3 is 16 residues long. After removal of 3 bases from V and 6 bases from J, the junction contained 8 bases not matched to a gene. CDR1 is MNHEY, CDR2 SMNVEV, per germline (reference sequence). CDR3 DNA sequence: TGTGCCAGCAGTTTTTCTCGGCACAGGGGGCCCGGGGAGCTGTTTTTT. It codes for CASSFSRHRGPGELFF.

This clonotype was detected a few times. In DNA, the CDR3 is TGTGCCAGCGGAGACTTTAACGGACTCGCGGCTTTCTTT. Its protein is CASGDFNGLAAFF. The chain uses TRBV6-1 and TRBJ1-1; D is ambiguous. The CDR3 contains 13 residues. In germline, CDR1 is MNHNS, CDR2 SASEGT. The ends were cut back, 8 bases at V and 11 bases at J, with 21 bases in the middle.

This sequence joins TRBV6-2 or TRBV6-3 and TRBJ2-1; D gene unclear. Germline values: CDR1 MNHEY, CDR2 SVGEGT. V lost 0 bases, J lost 3 bases, and 6 bases lay in between. This CDR3 has 14 amino acids. The CDR3 loop is CASSYSGHYNEQFF. The CDR3 DNA follows: TGTGCCAGCAGTTACTCAGGCCACTACAATGAGCAGTTCTTC.

This clonotype was detected only a few times. The chain has TRBV12-3 or TRBV12-4 and TRBJ2-1; D uncertain. V lost 7 bases and J lost 1, with 11 bases in between. The CDR3 has 14 amino acids. CDR3 region: CASIGFPSYNEQFF. Here the CDR3 DNA reads TGTGCCAGCATCGGATTTCCGTCCTACAATGAGCAGTTCTTC.

This chain's CDR3 is CSAMWTAYEQYF. For the CDR3, the DNA is TGCAGTGCTATGTGGACGGCTTACGAGCAGTACTTC. The chain couples TRBV20-1 to TRBJ2-7; D uncertain. V was shortened by 4 bases and J by 4 bases, with 11 bases between the two germline ends. CDR3 length: 12 amino acids. Per germline, CDR1 DFQATT and CDR2 SNEGSKA (reference sequence).

This clonotype was counted only a few times. V usage is TRBV6-1 and J usage is TRBJ1-2; no clear D. V dropped 2 bases and J dropped 7 bases, with 11 bases sitting between them. Germline V gene sequence: CDR1 MNHNS, CDR2 SASEGT. The CDR3 runs 13 residues. The DNA for the CDR3 is TGTGCCAGCAGTGAATGGACCCTCGGTGGCTACACCTTC. This codes for CASSEWTLGGYTF.

This clonotype turned up a few times. Written as DNA, the CDR3 is TGCGCCAGCAGCTTCGGGACTAGCGGGGGGGCAAGAACAGATACGCAGTATTTT. Translating it yields CASSFGTSGGARTDTQYF. The chain couples TRBV5-1 to TRBJ2-3; 16 positions agree with TRBD2. The CDR3 is 18 residues long. The junction had 6 bases not matched to a gene; V was cut back by 2 bases and J by 3 bases. The germline V gene encodes CDR1 SGHRS and CDR2 YFSETQ.

The chain uses TRBV28 and TRBJ2-3; the D gene is possibly TRBD2 (5 bases). The CDR3 loop spans 14 amino acids. V gave up 6 bases and J gave up 2 bases, with 12 bases separating them. Germline loops: CDR1 MDHEN, CDR2 SYDVKM. CDR3 amino acids: CASRRDSFTDTQYF. The DNA of the CDR3 is TGTGCCAGCAGGAGGGATTCCTTCACAGATACGCAGTATTTT.

This clonotype was seen a handful of times. The gene calls are TRBV20-1 and TRBJ1-1; D is perhaps TRBD1 (5 bases). CDR3 length: 14 amino acids. The germline gives CDR1 DFQATT, CDR2 SNEGSKA (reference sequence). Trimming stripped 0 bases from V and 1 base from J, with 9 bases between. CDR3 bases: TGCAGTGCTAGAGATTATGGGGGGAACACTGAAGCTTTCTTT. Amino acid sequence: CSARDYGGNTEAFF.